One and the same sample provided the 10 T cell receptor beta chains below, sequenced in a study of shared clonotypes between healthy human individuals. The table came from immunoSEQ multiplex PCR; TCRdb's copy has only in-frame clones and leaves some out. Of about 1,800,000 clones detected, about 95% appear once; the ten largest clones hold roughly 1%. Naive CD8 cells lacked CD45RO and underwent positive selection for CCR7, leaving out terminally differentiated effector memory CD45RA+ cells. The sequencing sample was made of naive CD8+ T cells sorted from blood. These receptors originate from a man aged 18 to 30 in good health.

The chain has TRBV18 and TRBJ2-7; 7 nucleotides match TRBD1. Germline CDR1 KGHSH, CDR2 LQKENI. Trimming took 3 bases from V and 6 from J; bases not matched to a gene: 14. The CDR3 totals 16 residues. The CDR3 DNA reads TGTGCCAGCTCACCGGGTCTTGGGGACAGTTTGGGCGAGCAGTACTTC. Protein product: CASSPGLGDSLGEQYF.

In DNA form, the CDR3 reads TGTGCCATCAGTCGGACAGGGGGAAATCAGGAGCAGTACTTC. Protein: CAISRTGGNQEQYF. The chain recombines TRBV10-3 with TRBJ2-7; TRBD1 agrees at 10 bases. The CDR3 extends over 14 amino acids. CDR1 and CDR2 from the germline V gene are ENHRY and SYGVKD. With V trimmed by 5 bases and J by 7 bases, 8 bases remained unmatched.

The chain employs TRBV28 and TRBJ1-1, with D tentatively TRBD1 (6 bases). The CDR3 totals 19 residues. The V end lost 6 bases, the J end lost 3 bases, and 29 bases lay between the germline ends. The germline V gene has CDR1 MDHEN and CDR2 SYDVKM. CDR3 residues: CASRIQGREVVPVDTEAFF. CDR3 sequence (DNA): TGTGCCAGCAGGATACAGGGTCGGGAGGTTGTGCCGGTAGACACTGAAGCTTTCTTT.

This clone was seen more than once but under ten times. The CDR3 DNA follows: TGTGCCAGCAGTTATTATGAGTCGGCACACTCCTACGAGCAGTACTTC. Amino acid sequence: CASSYYESAHSYEQYF. The chain links TRBV6-5 to TRBJ2-7; D remains ambiguous. Germline values: CDR1 MNHEY, CDR2 SVGAGI. This CDR3 has 16 residues. The V gene lost 3 bases and the J gene lost 0 bases, with 15 bases spanning the gap.

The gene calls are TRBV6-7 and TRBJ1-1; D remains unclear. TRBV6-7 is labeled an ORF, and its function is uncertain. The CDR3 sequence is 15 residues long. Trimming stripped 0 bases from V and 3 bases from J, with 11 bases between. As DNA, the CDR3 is TGTGCCAGCAGTTACTCAGAGGGTCAGGACACTGAAGCTTTCTTT. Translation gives CASSYSEGQDTEAFF.

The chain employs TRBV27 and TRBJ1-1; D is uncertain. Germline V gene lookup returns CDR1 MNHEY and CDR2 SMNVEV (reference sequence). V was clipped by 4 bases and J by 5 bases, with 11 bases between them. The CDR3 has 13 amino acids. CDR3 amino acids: CASSSGSETEAFF. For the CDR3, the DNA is TGTGCCAGCAGTTCGGGATCGGAAACTGAAGCTTTCTTT.

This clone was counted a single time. CDR3 sequence: CASSQAWTSGGSSSTDTQYF. The DNA of the CDR3 is TGCGCCAGCAGCCAAGCCTGGACTAGCGGGGGGTCCTCAAGCACAGATACGCAGTATTTT. This sequence joins TRBV4-1 and TRBJ2-3; 14 positions match TRBD2. The germline CDR1 and CDR2 sequences are MGHRA and YSYEKL. V shed 1 base and J 0 bases; nucleotides not matched to a gene: 9. This CDR3 has 20 residues.

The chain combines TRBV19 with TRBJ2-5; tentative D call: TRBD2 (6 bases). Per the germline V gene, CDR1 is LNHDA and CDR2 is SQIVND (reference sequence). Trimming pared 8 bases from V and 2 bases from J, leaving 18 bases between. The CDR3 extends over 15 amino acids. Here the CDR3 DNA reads TGTGCCAGTTGCCTGGGGAGAGGGAGGCAAGAGACCCAGTACTTC. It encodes CASCLGRGRQETQYF.

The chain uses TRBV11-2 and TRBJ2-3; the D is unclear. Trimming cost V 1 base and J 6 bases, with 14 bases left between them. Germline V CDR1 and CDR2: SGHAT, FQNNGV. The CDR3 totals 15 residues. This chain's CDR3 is CASSLGGRTTDTQYF. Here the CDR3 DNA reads TGTGCCAGCAGCTTAGGAGGACGGACCACGGATACGCAGTATTTT.

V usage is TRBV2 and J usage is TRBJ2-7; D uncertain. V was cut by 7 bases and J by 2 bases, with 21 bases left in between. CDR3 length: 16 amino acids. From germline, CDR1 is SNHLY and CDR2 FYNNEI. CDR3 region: CASTLPAGYVPYEQYF. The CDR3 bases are TGTGCCAGCACCCTCCCGGCAGGATACGTACCCTACGAGCAGTACTTC.